This passage covers 21 T cell receptor beta chains from one sample sequenced in a study of CD8 T cells in ankylosing spondylitis. TCRdb re-called the 5' RACE reads through MiXCR, storing one row per CDR3 protein. The sample lists 380,000 or so distinct CDR3 sequences; 20% to 25% were seen once. Sample: blood, either unsorted or a sorted T cell fraction (not recorded which). The receptors come from a male donor with ankylosing spondylitis or in good health (not recorded which).

Only a few counts were recorded for this clonotype. The gene calls are TRBV12-3 or TRBV12-4 and TRBJ2-6; D gene uncertain. Trimming removed 4 bases at V and 0 bases at J, with 19 bases between. The CDR3 runs 19 residues. The CDR3 nucleotides read TGTGCCAGCAGTTCCGAGACCAGGCGCTATTACTCTGGGGCCAACGTCCTGACTTTC. It encodes CASSSETRRYYSGANVLTF.

The rearrangement links TRBV29-1 to TRBJ1-2; 7 bases are shared with TRBD1. Germline-derived CDR1 and CDR2 are SQVTM and ANQGSEA. The CDR3 is 12 amino acids. The J segment lost 7 bases and the V segment lost 3 bases, leaving 5 bases of the junction unmatched. The DNA for the CDR3 is TGCAGCGTTGAGGACAGGCTTGGTGGCTACACCTTC. Its protein is CSVEDRLGGYTF.

DNA of the CDR3: TGTGCCAGCAGTTACCCCCCCTCTGCAGGGGCGGTCTACGAGCAGTACTTC. Translating it yields CASSYPPSAGAVYEQYF. The genes are TRBV6-5 and TRBJ2-7; TRBD1 might be the D (6 bases). V was clipped by 2 bases and J by 3 bases, with 20 bases between them. This CDR3 has 17 residues. CDR1 MNHEY and CDR2 SVGAGI come from the germline V gene.

This clonotype was seen a few times. The CDR3 region has the DNA TGCGCCAGCAGCCGGGTCGACAGGGGAGGTCAGCCCCAGCATTTT. Translating gives CASSRVDRGGQPQHF. This chain links TRBV4-1 with TRBJ1-5, with TRBD1 matching over 8 bases. V was pared by 4 bases and J by 6 bases, with 8 bases of the junction left unmatched. Per the germline V gene, CDR1 is MGHRA and CDR2 is YSYEKL. The CDR3 is 15 amino acids.

The J gene is TRBJ1-2, the V gene TRBV9, with 11 bases aligning to TRBD1. CDR3 length: 14 residues. The junction had 11 bases not matched to a gene; V was cut back by 8 bases and J by 8 bases. The germline V gene has CDR1 SGDLS and CDR2 YYNGEE. CDR3 coding DNA: TGTGCCAGTAGCCCCGGACAGGGGGCGGACGGCTACACCTTC. Protein sequence: CASSPGQGADGYTF.

This clonotype has a handful of counts. The V and J genes are TRBV29-1 and TRBJ1-2; unclear D gene. CDR1 is SQVTM, CDR2 ANQGSEA, per germline. The CDR3 sequence is 11 residues long. V lost 4 bases, J lost 6 bases, and 9 bases lay in between. The CDR3 protein is CSVGNGDGYTF. CDR3 in DNA: TGCAGCGTTGGGAACGGGGATGGCTACACCTTC.

V gene TRBV3-1 combines with J gene TRBJ2-5; D remains unclear. From germline, CDR1 is LGHDT and CDR2 YNNKEL (reference sequence). The CDR3 covers 15 residues. V lost 3 bases and J 1 base, leaving 12 bases between the germline ends. CDR3 sequence (DNA): TGTGCCAGCAGCCATCCACACAGCTTCCAAGAGACCCAGTACTTC. Residues: CASSHPHSFQETQYF.

This clonotype turned up a few times. The rearrangement links TRBV3-1 to TRBJ2-1; D is perhaps TRBD2 (6 bases). Trimming took 0 bases from V and 2 from J, leaving 8 bases between them. This CDR3 has 15 amino acids. Germline V lookup: CDR1 LGHDT, CDR2 YNNKEL (reference sequence). CDR3 loop: CASSQDRLAYNEQFF. The CDR3 DNA reads as TGTGCCAGCAGCCAAGATCGACTAGCCTACAATGAGCAGTTCTTC.

The table lists this clonotype with a few counts. The chain uses TRBV7-9 and TRBJ2-7; the match to TRBD2 covers 8 bases. The CDR3 has 15 amino acids. J lost 0 bases, V lost 5 bases, and 6 bases had no gene match. Per the germline V gene, CDR1 is SEHNR and CDR2 is FQNEAQ (reference sequence). The CDR3 is CASSPPAGGSYEQYF. The CDR3 DNA sequence: TGTGCCAGCAGCCCACCCGCGGGGGGCTCCTACGAGCAGTACTTC. Full variable domain (outside the CDR3, taken from reference TRBV7-9 and TRBJ2-7): DTGVSQNPRHKITKRGQNVTFRCDPISEHNRLYWYRQTLGQGPEFLTYFQNEAQLEKSRLLSDRFSAERPKGSFSTLEIQRTEQGDSAMYLCASSPPAGGSYEQYFGPGTRLTVT.

This clonotype turned up a few times. This rearrangement joins TRBV20-1 to TRBJ2-7, with D perhaps assigned TRBD1 or TRBD2 (6 bases each). Germline V CDR1 and CDR2: DFQATT, SNEGSKA (reference sequence). The V end lost 6 bases, the J end lost 3 bases, and 18 bases lay between the germline ends. The CDR3 extends over 14 amino acids. The CDR3 nucleotides read TGCAGTGCCCTAGAGGAGGGGGAAGTCTACGAGCAGTACTTC. Its translation is CSALEEGEVYEQYF.

A few counts support this clonotype. The chain carries TRBV12-3 or TRBV12-4 and TRBJ2-1, with 9 positions matching TRBD1. V lost 5 bases, J lost 7 bases, and 9 bases stayed unmatched. This CDR3 is 15 amino acids long. The CDR3: CASSGLDRGPNEQFF. CDR3 nucleotide sequence: TGTGCCAGCAGTGGTTTGGACAGGGGACCAAATGAGCAGTTCTTC.

The chain links TRBV6-6 to TRBJ2-7; D gene unclear. CDR1 and CDR2 from the germline V gene are MNHNY and SVGAGI (reference sequence). The V and J ends lost 2 bases and 6 bases respectively, with 11 bases between them. The CDR3 has 13 residues. CDR3 protein: CASSYPQALEQYF. The CDR3 coding sequence is TGTGCCAGCAGTTACCCCCAGGCCCTCGAGCAGTACTTC.

This clonotype was detected only a few times. The chain uses TRBV12-3 or TRBV12-4 and TRBJ2-3, with TRBD2 matching over 9 bases. The CDR3 consists of 20 residues. With V trimmed by 7 bases and J by 1 base, 21 bases remained unmatched. This CDR3 reads CASTRRPGGGGESGTDTQYF. As DNA, the CDR3 is TGTGCCAGCACCCGACGACCAGGTGGCGGGGGGGAGTCTGGCACAGATACGCAGTATTTT.

This clonotype was found a few times. This sequence joins TRBV2 and TRBJ2-1; D might be TRBD2 (7 bases). CDR1 is SNHLY and CDR2 is FYNNEI in the germline V gene. V lost 2 bases to trimming and J lost 6 bases, with 14 bases between them. The CDR3 spans 15 residues. The CDR3 DNA follows: TGTGCCAGCAGTGAACAGCGGGGAGGGGGCAATGAGCAGTTCTTC. Protein: CASSEQRGGGNEQFF.

The rearrangement joins TRBV6-6 to TRBJ2-1, with D possibly TRBD1 on 6 matching bases. Looked up from germline, CDR1 is MNHNY and CDR2 is SVGAGI (reference sequence). The CDR3 has 12 residues. V lost 2 bases and J 8 bases, leaving 7 bases between the germline ends. The CDR3 is CASSYEGDEQFF. In nucleotides, the CDR3 is TGTGCCAGCAGTTACGAGGGGGATGAGCAGTTCTTC.

The V and J genes are TRBV6-1 and TRBJ2-1; D unresolved. Germline CDR1 and CDR2: MNHNS and SASEGT. V lost 6 bases and J lost 4, with 16 bases in between. The CDR3 length is 15 residues. The chain's CDR3 is CASSQRGTGYNEQFF. The CDR3 DNA sequence: TGTGCCAGCAGCCAGAGAGGTACGGGTTACAATGAGCAGTTCTTC.

The rearrangement links TRBV7-6 to TRBJ2-1; D gene uncertain. The CDR3 is 12 amino acids. V dropped 2 bases and J dropped 9 bases, with 8 bases sitting between them. In germline, CDR1 is SGHVS, CDR2 FNYEAQ. CDR3 bases: TGTGCCAGCAGCTTATTGGGCGCTGAGCAGTTCTTC. Translating it yields CASSLLGAEQFF.

This clonotype turned up a few times. V is TRBV20-1 and J is TRBJ2-7; D is ambiguous. CDR1 and CDR2 (germline): DFQATT, SNEGSKA (reference sequence). This CDR3 region has 13 residues. Deletions cut 6 bases from V and 3 bases from J, with 15 bases between. Written as DNA, the CDR3 is TGCAGTGCCGCGTATGGGGTGGTCTACGAGCAGTACTTC. This translates into CSAAYGVVYEQYF.

This rearrangement joins TRBV6-5 to TRBJ1-3, with a tentative D call TRBD1 (5 bases). The ends were cut back, 2 bases at V and 4 bases at J, with 18 bases in the middle. This CDR3 is 17 amino acids long. Germline-derived CDR1 and CDR2 are MNHEY and SVGAGI. CDR3 protein: CASSYPTPQGGGNTIYF. The CDR3 nucleotides read TGTGCCAGCAGTTACCCCACCCCGCAGGGAGGAGGAAACACCATATATTTT.

Only a few counts were recorded for this clonotype. The chain has TRBV11-2 and TRBJ2-1; D may be TRBD2 (5 bases). V lost 1 base and J lost 10, with 11 bases in between. This CDR3 has 13 amino acids. Germline CDR1 and CDR2: SGHAT and FQNNGV. The CDR3 protein is CASSLVDYPEQFF. The DNA of the CDR3 is TGTGCCAGCAGCTTAGTAGACTACCCGGAGCAGTTCTTC.

DNA for the CDR3: TGTGCCAGCAGCCAAGGTTATTCCAACAGGGGAGGTCAGCCCCAGCATTTT. Translation gives CASSQGYSNRGGQPQHF. V and J are TRBV3-1 and TRBJ1-5, with 7 bases that match TRBD1. The germline V gene has CDR1 LGHDT and CDR2 YNNKEL (reference sequence). The junction had 12 bases not matched to a gene; V was cut back by 1 base and J by 6 bases. The CDR3 is made up of 17 amino acids.